This T cell receptor beta chain was identified in a study of PD-L1 blockade in urothelial cancer. Study summary: Analyzed time points were 3 weeks (second dose) and 6 weeks after therapy began.

The method was immunoSEQ multiplex PCR; TCRdb's version includes in-frame clones alone and lacks a portion of them. This sample has about 87,000 clones, with roughly 84% found just once. Regarding time point: pretreatment peripheral blood. The CDR3 runs 13 residues. In germline, CDR1 is MNHEY, CDR2 SVGAGI. The V and J ends lost 10 bases and 5 bases respectively, with 17 bases between them. The specimen comprised PBMCs, sampled around atezolizumab (anti-PD-L1) treatment. The gene calls are TRBV6-5 and TRBJ2-5; a weak D match, TRBD2 (5 bases). This clonotype originated in a man aged 55 to 70 with urothelial cancer. CDR3 loop: CATTGSWGETQYF. As DNA, the CDR3 is TGTGCCACCACGGGGAGCTGGGGTGAGACCCAGTACTTC.